This TCR beta chain was found in a study of glioma-infiltrating T cells. Study information: Samples included WHO grade II oligodendrogliomas or astrocytomas and initial-diagnosis grade IV glioblastomas. Before surgery, glioma patients received dexamethasone for at most six days.

Study findings and constraints: Above-expected tissue-blood divergence occurred in all gliomas, most in low-grade ones.

V shed 3 bases and J 0 bases; nucleotides not matched to a gene: 3. Germline CDR1 SGHNT, CDR2 YYREEE (reference sequence). CDR3 length: 15 residues. The iRepertoire nested amplicon-rescue multiplex PCR amplified TCR alpha and beta CDR3s from RNA. Input was roughly 100-450 ng of tissue mRNA or PBMC total RNA. Each CDR3 protein gets one entry after TCRdb re-called the multiplex PCR reads with MiXCR. The sample comprises fewer than 500,000 distinct CDR3 sequences, 41% of which are singletons, and 9.5% to 15% rests with the top ten. Of note for this clonotype: Its antigen is unknown.

The sequenced sample was glioma tissue, nonneoplastic brain tissue, or PBMCs (not recorded which). This TCR was recovered from a human donor with low-grade glioma or glioblastoma, undergoing nonglioma brain surgery, or in good health (not recorded which). The chain employs TRBV5-4 and TRBJ2-7; TRBD2 matches at 10 bases. In DNA form, the CDR3 reads TGTGCCAGCAGCTCGGGACTAGCGTACTCCTACGAGCAGTACTTC. Translated: CASSSGLAYSYEQYF.